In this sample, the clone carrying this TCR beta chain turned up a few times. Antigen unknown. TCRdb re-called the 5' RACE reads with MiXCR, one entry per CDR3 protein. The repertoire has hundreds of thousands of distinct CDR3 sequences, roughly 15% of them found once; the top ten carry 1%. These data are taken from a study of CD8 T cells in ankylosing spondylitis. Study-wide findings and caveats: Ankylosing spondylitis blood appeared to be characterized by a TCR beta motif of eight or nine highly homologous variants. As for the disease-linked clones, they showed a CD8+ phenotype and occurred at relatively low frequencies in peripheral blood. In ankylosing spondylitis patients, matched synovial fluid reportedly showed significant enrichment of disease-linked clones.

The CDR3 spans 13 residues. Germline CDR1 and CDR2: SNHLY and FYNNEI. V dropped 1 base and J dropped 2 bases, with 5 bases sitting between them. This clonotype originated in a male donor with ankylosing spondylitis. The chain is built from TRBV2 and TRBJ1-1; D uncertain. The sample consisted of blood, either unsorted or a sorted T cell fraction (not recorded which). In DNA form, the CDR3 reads TGTGCCAGCAGTGAAGAGGCCAACACTGAAGCTTTCTTT. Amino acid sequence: CASSEEANTEAFF.